This T cell receptor beta chain originates from a study of blood T cell repertoires in COVID-19. Looking at the study overall: Samples taken during acute and convalescent COVID-19 were collected in the United States, Italy and Spain. PBMCs, B-cell-depleted T cells, or T cells provided the cDNA or gDNA that made up the material.

Trimming at V came to 6 bases and at J to 9 bases, leaving 14 bases not matched to a gene. The CDR3 runs to 15 residues. The germline V gene has CDR1 LGHNT and CDR2 FRNRAP. Clones were sequenced by immunoSEQ multiplex PCR, and TCRdb holds only the in-frame ones, with some missing. The sample contains some 380,000 clones, around 90% of which appear only once. Researchers sorted participants into cohorts using their self-reported clinical history. The sample comprised PBMCs or T cells enriched from blood (not recorded which). The V call is TRBV12-5, the J call TRBJ2-1; TRBD1 matches 7 bases. The TCR comes from a woman in her 40s with acute COVID-19. The CDR3 DNA reads as TGTGCTAGTGGGATCGAGCTCGGGACAGACGCTGAGCAGTTCTTC. Translating it yields CASGIELGTDAEQFF.